This T cell receptor beta chain was captured in a study of T cells after yellow fever vaccination. Trimming pared 4 bases from V and 0 bases from J, leaving 13 bases between. The CDR3 extends over 16 amino acids. Germline V gene lookup returns CDR1 LGHNA and CDR2 YSLEER. This clonotype turned up a few times. Antigen: not known. Study-wide results and caveats: Within FACS-sorted repertoires, abundant clonotypes contaminating from the bulk population could be present. A small proportion of clonotypes was detected in both the CD4 and CD8 compartments.

TCRdb passed the 5' RACE reads through MiXCR, listing each CDR3 protein once. In the table there are about 220,000 distinct CDR3 sequences, 3% to 3.5% of which are singletons. The clonotype was recovered from a man aged 18 to 35 who received the YFV17D yellow fever vaccine. The material sequenced was CD4+ T cells sorted from PBMCs, taken 10 days after the yellow fever booster vaccination. V and J are TRBV4-3 and TRBJ1-3; D unresolved. The CDR3 nucleotides are TGCGCCAGCAGCCCCTCGAACGTTCTCTCTGGAAACACCATATATTTT. It translates to CASSPSNVLSGNTIYF.